The source of this TCR beta chain is a study of blood T cell repertoires in COVID-19. V gave up 4 bases and J gave up 6 bases, with 18 bases separating them. This CDR3 has 15 amino acids. In germline, CDR1 is LGHDT, CDR2 YNNKEL (reference sequence). Produced via immunoSEQ multiplex PCR; TCRdb's table is partial and in-frame only. The data contain around 130,000 clones, 60% to 85% of them singletons. What was sequenced was peripheral blood. The sequence was collected from a man in his fifties with acute or convalescent COVID-19. This chain uses TRBV3-1 (or the pseudogene TRBV3-2) with TRBJ1-2; possible D gene TRBD1, 6 bases. The CDR3 region is CASSPEGVRLDGYTF. CDR3 bases: TGTGCCAGCAGCCCTGAGGGGGTTCGGCTCGATGGCTACACCTTC.